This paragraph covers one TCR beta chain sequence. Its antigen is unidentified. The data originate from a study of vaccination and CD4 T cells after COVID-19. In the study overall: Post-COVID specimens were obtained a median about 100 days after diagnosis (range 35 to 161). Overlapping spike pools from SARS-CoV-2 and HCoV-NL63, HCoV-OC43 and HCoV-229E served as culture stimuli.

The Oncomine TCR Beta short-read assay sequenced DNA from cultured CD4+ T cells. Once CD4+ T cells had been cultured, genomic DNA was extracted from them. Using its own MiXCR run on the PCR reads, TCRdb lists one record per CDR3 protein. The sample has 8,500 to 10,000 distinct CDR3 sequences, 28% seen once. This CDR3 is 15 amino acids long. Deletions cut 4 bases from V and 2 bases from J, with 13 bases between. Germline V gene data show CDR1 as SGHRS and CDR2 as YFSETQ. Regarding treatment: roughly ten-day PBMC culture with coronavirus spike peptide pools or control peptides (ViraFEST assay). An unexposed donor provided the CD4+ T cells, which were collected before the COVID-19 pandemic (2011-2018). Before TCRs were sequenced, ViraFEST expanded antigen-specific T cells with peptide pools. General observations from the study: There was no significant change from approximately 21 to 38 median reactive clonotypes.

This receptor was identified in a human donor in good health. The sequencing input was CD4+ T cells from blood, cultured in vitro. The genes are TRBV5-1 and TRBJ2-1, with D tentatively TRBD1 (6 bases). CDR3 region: CASSPGQQAYNEQFF. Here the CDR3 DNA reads TGCGCCAGCAGCCCGGGACAACAGGCCTACAATGAGCAGTTCTTC.